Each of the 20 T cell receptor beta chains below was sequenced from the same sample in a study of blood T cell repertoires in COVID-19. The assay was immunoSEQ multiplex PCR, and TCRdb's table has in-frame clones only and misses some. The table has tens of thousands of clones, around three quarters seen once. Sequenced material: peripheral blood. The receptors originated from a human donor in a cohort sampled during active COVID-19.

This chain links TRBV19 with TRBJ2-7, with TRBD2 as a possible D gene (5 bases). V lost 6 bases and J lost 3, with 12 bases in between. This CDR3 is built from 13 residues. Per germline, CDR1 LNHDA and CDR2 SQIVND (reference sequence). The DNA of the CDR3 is TGTGCCAGTAGCTTACGGGATGGCTACGAGCAGTACTTC. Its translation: CASSLRDGYEQYF.

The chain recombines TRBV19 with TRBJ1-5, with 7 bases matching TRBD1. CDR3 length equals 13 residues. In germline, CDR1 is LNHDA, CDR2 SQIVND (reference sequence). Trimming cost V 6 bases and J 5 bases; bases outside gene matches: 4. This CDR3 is CASRGQNYQPQHF. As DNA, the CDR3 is TGTGCCAGTAGGGGACAGAATTATCAGCCCCAGCATTTT.

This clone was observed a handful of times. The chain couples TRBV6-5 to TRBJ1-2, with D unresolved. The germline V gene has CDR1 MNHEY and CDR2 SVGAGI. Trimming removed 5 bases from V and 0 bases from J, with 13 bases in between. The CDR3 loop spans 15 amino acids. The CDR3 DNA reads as TGTGCCAGCAGTCTGGAGGAGGGAGCTAACTATGGCTACACCTTC. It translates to CASSLEEGANYGYTF.

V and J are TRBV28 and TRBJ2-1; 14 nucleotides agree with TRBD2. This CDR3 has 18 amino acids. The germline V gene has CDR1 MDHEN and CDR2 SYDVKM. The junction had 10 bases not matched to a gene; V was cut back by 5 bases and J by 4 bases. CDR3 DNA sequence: TGTGCCAGCAGTCCCCTCCGGAGACTAGCGGGAGGGTACAATGAGCAGTTCTTC. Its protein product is CASSPLRRLAGGYNEQFF.

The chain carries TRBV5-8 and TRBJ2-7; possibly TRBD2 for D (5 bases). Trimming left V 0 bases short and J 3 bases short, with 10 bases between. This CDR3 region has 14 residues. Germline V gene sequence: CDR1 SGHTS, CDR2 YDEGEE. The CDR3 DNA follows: TGTGCCAGCAGCTTGGACGGAGCGGACTACGAGCAGTACTTC. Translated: CASSLDGADYEQYF.

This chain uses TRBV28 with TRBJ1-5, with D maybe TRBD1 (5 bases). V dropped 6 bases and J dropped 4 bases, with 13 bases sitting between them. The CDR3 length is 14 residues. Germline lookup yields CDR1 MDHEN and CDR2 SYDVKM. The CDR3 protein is CASRGGLLNQPQHF. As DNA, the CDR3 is TGTGCCAGCAGGGGGGGACTCTTAAATCAGCCCCAGCATTTT.

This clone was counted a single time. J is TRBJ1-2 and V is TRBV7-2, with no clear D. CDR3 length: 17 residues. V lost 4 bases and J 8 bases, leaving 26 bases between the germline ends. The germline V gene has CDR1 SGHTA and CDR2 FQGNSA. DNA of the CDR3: TGTGCCAGCAGCTCCTCCGGAGGCAGCGCCCTTTCTAGGGGCTACACCTTC. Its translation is CASSSSGGSALSRGYTF.

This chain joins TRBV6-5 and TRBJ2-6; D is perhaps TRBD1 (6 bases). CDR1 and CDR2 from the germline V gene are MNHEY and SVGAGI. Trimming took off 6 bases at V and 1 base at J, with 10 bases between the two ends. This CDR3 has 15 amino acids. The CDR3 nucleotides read TGTGCCAGCAGCCCCAGGGGTTCTGGGGCCAACGTCCTGACTTTC. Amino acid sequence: CASSPRGSGANVLTF.

CDR3 sequence: CASSTGLAGGYEQYF. DNA of the CDR3: TGTGCCAGTAGTACGGGACTAGCGGGAGGGTACGAGCAGTACTTC. This chain uses TRBV19 with TRBJ2-7; the match to TRBD2 covers 16 bases. V trimming: 4 bases; J trimming: 4 bases; junction bases outside the gene matches: 1. The CDR3 is 15 amino acids. Germline assignment: CDR1 LNHDA and CDR2 SQIVND (reference sequence).

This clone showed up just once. The CDR3 sequence: CSVAWREGFYNEQFF. The CDR3 region has the DNA TGCAGCGTTGCCTGGCGGGAGGGTTTTTACAATGAGCAGTTCTTC. The chain links TRBV29-1 to TRBJ2-1, with 9 bases lining up with TRBD2. The CDR3 sequence is 15 residues long. The germline V gene encodes CDR1 SQVTM and CDR2 ANQGSEA. With V trimmed by 4 bases and J by 4 bases, 8 bases remained unmatched.

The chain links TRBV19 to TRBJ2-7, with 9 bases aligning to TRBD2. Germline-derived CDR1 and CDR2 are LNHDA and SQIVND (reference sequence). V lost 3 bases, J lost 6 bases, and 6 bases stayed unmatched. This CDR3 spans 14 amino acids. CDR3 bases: TGTGCCAGTAGTATTGGCGGGAGGGCCGGCGAGCAGTACTTC. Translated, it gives CASSIGGRAGEQYF. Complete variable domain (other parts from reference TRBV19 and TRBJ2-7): DGGITQSPKYLFRKEGQNVTLSCEQNLNHDAMYWYRQDPGQGLRLIYYSQIVNDFQKGDIAEGYSVSREKKESFPLTVTSAQKNPTAFYLCASSIGGRAGEQYFGPGTRLTVT.

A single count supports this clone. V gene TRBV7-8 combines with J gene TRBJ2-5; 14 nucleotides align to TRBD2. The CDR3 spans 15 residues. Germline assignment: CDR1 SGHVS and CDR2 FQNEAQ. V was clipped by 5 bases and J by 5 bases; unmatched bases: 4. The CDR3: CASSPRTSGRETQYF. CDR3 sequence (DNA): TGTGCCAGCAGCCCGCGGACTAGCGGGAGGGAGACCCAGTACTTC.

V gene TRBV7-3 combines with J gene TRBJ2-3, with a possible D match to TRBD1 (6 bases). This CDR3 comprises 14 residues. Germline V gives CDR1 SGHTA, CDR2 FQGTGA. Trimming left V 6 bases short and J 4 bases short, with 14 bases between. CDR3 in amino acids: CASSRTGSSDTQYF. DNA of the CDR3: TGTGCCAGCAGTCGTACAGGGTCGTCAGATACGCAGTATTTT.

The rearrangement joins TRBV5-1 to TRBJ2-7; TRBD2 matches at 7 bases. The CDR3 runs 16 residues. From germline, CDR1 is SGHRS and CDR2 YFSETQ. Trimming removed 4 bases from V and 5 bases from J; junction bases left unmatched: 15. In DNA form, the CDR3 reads TGCGCCAGCAGCCCCCAGTCGAGCGGGGCCCCGCACGAGCAGTACTTC. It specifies CASSPQSSGAPHEQYF.

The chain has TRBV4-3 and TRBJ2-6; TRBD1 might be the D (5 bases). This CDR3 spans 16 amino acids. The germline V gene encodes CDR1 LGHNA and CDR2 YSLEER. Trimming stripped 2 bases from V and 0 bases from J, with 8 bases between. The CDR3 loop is CASSQQGYSGANVLTF. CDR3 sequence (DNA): TGCGCCAGCAGCCAACAGGGTTACTCTGGGGCCAACGTCCTGACTTTC.

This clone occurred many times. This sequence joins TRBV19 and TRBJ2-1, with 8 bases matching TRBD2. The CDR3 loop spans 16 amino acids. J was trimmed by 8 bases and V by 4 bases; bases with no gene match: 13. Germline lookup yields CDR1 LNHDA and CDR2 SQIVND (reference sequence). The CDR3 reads CASSRNPLPGGYEQFF. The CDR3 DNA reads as TGTGCCAGTAGTAGAAATCCCTTGCCGGGAGGGTATGAGCAGTTCTTC.

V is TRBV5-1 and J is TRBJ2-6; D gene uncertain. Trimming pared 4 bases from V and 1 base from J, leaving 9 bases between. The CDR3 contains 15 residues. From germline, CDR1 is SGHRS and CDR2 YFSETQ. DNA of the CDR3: TGCGCCAGCAGCCTGTCTTTATCTGGGGCCAACGTCCTGACTTTC. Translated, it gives CASSLSLSGANVLTF.

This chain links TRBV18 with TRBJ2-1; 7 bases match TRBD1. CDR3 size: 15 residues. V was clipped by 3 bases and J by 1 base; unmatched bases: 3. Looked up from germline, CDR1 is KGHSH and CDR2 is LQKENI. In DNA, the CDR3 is TGTGCCAGCTCACCCCGACAGGGATCCTACAATGAGCAGTTCTTC. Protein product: CASSPRQGSYNEQFF.

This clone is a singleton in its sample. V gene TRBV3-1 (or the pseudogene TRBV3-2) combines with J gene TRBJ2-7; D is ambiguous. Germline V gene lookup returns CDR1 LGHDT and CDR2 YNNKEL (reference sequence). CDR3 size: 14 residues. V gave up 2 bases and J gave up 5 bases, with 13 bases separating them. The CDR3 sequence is CASSQTARADEQYF. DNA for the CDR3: TGTGCCAGCAGCCAAACCGCGCGCGCCGACGAGCAGTACTTC.

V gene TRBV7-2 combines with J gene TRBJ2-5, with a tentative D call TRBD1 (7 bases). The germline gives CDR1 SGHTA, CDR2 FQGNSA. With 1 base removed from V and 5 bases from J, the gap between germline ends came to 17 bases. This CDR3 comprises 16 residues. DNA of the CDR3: TGTGCCAGCAGCTTAGATATTGGGGCAGGGGGGGAGACCCAGTACTTC. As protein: CASSLDIGAGGETQYF.